This T cell receptor beta chain was profiled in a study of blood T cell repertoires in COVID-19. For the study at large: T cells, B-cell-depleted T cells, or PBMCs supplied cDNA or gDNA.

Germline loops: CDR1 MNHEY, CDR2 SVGAGI. The V end lost 5 bases, the J end lost 2 bases, and 13 bases lay between the germline ends. This CDR3 is built from 14 residues. Authors' data handling: Quantification of nucleated cells was approximated via reference gene primer amplification. Assay used: immunoSEQ multiplex PCR; TCRdb lists only in-frame clones, some missing. V and J calls and clone size follow that table, whereas D and trimming were derived from the DNA. Of 110,000 to 150,000 clones listed, almost 90% were seen once; the top ten hold 1.5%. Sequenced input: peripheral blood. The clonotype originates from a woman aged 55-69 years with acute or convalescent COVID-19. This chain joins TRBV6-5 and TRBJ2-7; possible D gene TRBD1, 5 bases. The CDR3 region is CASSNDSPPYEQYF. CDR3 sequence (DNA): TGTGCCAGCAGTAACGACAGTCCCCCCTACGAGCAGTACTTC.